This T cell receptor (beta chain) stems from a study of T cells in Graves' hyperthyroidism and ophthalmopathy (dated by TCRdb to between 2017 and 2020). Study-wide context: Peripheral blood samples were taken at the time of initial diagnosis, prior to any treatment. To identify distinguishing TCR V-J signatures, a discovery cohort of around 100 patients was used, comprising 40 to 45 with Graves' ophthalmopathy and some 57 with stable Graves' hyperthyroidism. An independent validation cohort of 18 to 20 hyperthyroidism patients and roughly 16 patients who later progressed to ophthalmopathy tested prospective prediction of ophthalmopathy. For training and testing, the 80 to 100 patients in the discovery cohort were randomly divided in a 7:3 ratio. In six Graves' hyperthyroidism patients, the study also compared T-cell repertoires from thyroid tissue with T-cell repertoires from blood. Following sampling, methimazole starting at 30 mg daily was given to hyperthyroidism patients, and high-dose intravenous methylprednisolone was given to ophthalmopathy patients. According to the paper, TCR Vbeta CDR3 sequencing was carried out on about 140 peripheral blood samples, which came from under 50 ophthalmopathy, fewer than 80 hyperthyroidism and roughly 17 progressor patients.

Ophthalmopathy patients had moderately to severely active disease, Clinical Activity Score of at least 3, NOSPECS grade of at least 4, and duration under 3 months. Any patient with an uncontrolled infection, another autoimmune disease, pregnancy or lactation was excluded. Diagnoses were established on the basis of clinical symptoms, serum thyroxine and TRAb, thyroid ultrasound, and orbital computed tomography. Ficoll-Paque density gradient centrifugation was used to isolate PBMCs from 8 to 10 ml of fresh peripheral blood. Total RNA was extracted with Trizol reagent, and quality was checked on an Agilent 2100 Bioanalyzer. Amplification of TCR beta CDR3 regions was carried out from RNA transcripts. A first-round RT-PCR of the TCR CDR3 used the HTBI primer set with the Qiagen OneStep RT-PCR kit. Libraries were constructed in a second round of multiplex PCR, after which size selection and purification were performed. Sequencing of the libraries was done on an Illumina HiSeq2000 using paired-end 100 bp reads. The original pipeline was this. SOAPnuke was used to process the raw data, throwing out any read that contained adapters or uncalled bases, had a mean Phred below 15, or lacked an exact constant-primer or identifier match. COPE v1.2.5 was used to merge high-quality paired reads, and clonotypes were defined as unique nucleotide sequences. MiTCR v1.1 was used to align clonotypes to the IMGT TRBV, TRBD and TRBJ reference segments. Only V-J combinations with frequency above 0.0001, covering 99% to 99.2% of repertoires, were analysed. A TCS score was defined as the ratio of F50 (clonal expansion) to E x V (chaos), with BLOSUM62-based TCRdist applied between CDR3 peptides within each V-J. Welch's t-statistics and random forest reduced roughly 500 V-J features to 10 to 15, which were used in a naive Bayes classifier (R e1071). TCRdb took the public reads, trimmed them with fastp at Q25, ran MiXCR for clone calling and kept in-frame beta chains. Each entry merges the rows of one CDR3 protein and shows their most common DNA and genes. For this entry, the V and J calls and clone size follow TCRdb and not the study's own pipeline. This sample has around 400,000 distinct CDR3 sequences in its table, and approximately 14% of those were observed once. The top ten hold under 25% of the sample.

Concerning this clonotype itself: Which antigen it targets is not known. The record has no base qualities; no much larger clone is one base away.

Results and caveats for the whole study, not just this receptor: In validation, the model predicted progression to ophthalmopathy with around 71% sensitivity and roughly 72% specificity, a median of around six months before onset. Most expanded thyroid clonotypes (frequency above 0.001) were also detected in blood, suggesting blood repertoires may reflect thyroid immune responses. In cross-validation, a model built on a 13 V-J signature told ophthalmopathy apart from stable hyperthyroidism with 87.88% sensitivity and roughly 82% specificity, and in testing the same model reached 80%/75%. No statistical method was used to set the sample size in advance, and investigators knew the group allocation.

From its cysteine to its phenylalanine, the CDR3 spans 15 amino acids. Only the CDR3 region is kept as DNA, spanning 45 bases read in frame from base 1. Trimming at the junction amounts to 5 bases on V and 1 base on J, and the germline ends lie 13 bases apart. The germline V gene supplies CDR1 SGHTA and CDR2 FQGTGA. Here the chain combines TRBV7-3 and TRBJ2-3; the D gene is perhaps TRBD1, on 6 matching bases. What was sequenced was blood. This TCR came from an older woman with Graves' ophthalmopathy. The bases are TGTGCCAGCAGCGTAAACTCAGGGGGCACAGATACGCAGTATTTT. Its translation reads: CASSVNSGGTDTQYF. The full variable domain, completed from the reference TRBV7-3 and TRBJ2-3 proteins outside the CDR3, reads GAGVSQTPSNKVTEKGKYVELRCDPISGHTALYWYRQSLGQGPEFLIYFQGTGAADDSGLPNDRFFAVRPEGSVSTLKIQRTERGDSAVYLCASSVNSGGTDTQYFGPGTRLTVL.